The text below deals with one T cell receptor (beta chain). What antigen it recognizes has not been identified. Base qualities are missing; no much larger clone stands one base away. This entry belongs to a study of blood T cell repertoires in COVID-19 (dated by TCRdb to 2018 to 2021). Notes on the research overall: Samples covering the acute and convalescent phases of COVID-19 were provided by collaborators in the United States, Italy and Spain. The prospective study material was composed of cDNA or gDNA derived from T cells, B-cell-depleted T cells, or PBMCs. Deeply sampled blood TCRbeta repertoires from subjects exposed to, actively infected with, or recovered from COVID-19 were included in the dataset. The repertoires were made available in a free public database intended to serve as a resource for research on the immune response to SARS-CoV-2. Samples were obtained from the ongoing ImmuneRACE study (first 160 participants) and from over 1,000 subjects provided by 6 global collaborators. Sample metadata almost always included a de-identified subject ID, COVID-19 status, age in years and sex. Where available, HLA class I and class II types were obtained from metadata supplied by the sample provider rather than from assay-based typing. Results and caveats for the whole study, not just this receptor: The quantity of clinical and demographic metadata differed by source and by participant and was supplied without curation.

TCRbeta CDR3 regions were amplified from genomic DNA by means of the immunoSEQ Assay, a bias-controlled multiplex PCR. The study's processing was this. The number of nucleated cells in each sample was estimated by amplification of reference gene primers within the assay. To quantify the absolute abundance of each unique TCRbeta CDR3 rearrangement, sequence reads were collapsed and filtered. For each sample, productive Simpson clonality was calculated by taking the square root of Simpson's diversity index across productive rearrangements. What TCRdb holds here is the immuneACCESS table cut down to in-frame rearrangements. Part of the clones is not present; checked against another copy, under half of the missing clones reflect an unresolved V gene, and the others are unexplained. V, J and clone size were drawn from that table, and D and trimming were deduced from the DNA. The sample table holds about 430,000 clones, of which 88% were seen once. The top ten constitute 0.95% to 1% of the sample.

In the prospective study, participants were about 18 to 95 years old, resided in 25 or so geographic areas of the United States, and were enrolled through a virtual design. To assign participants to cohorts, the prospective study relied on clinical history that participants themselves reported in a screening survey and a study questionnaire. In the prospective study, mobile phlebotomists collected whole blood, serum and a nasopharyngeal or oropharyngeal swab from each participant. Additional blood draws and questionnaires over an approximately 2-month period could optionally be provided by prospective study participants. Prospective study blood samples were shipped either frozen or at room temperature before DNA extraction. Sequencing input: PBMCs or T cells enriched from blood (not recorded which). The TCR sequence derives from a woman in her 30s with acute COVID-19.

The DNA sequence is as follows: TGTGCCAGCAGTCAAACAGGGAATTTGGAGACCCAGTACTTC. This is translated as CASSQTGNLETQYF. The chain links TRBV6-5 with TRBJ2-5; TRBD1 is a possible D gene, resting on 6 matching bases. Cut back by 5 bases and 5 bases, the V and J ends lie 15 bases apart. From the cysteine through the phenylalanine, the CDR3 covers 14 amino acids. This entry keeps only the CDR3 DNA: 42 bases, framed from base 1. CDR1 and CDR2 are read off the germline V gene as MNHEY and SVGAGI.